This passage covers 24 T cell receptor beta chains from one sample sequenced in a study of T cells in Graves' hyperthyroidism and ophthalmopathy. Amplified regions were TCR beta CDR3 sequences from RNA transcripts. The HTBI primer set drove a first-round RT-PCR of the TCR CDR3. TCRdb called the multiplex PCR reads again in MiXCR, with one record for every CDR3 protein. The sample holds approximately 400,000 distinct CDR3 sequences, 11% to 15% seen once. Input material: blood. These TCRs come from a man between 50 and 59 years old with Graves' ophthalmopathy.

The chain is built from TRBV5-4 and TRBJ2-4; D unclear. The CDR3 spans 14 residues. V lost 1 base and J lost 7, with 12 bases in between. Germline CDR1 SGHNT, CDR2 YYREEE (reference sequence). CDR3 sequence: CASSLYGVANIQYF. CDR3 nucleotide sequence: TGTGCCAGCAGCTTGTATGGGGTTGCGAACATTCAGTACTTC.

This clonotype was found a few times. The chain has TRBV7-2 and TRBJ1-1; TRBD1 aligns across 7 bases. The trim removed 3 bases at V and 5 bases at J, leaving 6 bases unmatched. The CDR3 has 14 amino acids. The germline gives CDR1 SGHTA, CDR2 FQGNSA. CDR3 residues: CASSFAQGRTEAFF. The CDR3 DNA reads TGTGCCAGCAGCTTTGCACAGGGGAGGACTGAAGCTTTCTTT. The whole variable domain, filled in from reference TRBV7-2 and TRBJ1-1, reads GAGVSQSPSNKVTEKGKDVELRCDPISGHTALYWYRQSLGQGLEFLIYFQGNSAPDKSGLPSDRFSAERTGGSVSTLTIQRTQQEDSAVYLCASSFAQGRTEAFFGQGTRLTVV.

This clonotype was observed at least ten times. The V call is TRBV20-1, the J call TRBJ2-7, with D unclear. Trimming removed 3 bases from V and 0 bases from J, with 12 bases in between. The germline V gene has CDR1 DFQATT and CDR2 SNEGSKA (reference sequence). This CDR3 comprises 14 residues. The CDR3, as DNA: TGCAGTGCTAGTATTAGCTCGATCTCCTACGAGCAGTACTTC. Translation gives CSASISSISYEQYF.

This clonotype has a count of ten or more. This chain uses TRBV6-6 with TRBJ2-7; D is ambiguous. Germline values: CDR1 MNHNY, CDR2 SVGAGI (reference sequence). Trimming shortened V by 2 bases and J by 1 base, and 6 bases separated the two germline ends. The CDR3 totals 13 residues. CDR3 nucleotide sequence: TGTGCCAGCAGTTACGGGGAATCCTACGAGCAGTACTTC. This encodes CASSYGESYEQYF.

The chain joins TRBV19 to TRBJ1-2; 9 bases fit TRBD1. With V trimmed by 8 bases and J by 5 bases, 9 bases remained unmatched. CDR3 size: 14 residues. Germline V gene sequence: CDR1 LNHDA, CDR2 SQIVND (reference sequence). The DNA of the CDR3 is TGTGCCAGTCAGCAAGACAGGGGGACTTATGGCTACACCTTC. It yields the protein CASQQDRGTYGYTF.

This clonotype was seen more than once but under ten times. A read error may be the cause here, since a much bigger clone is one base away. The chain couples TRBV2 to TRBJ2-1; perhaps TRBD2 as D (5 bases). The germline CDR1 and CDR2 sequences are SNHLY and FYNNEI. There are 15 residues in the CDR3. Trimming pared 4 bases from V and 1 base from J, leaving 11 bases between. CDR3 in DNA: TGTGCCAGCAGTGTTAGCGAGAATTCCTACAATGAGCAGTTCTTC. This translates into CASSVSENSYNEQFF. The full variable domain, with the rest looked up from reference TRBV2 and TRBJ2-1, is EPEVTQTPSHQVTQMGQEVILRCVPISNHLYFYWYRQILGQKVEFLVSFYNNEISEKSEIFDDQFSVERPDGSNFTLKIRSTKLEDSAMYFCASSVSENSYNEQFFGPGTRLTVL.

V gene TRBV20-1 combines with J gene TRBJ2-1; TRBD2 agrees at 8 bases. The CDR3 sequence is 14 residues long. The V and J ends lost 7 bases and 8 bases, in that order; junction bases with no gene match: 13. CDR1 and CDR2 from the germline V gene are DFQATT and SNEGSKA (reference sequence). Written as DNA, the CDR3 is TGCAGTGACATCACTAGCGGATCTCCCCATGAGCAGTTCTTC. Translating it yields CSDITSGSPHEQFF.

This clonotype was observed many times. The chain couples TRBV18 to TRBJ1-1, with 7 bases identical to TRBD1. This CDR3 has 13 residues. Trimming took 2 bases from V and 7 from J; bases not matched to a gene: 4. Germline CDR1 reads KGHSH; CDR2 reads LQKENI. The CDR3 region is CASSPNGDSEAFF. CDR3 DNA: TGTGCCAGCTCACCAAATGGGGACAGTGAAGCTTTCTTT.

CDR3 sequence: CASSQLRRGYTF. Written as DNA, the CDR3 is TGTGCCAGCAGCCAACTCAGGCGTGGCTACACCTTC. This rearrangement joins TRBV3-1 to TRBJ1-2; D ambiguous. V dropped 2 bases and J dropped 7 bases, with 8 bases sitting between them. The CDR3 totals 12 residues. Germline V lookup: CDR1 LGHDT, CDR2 YNNKEL (reference sequence).

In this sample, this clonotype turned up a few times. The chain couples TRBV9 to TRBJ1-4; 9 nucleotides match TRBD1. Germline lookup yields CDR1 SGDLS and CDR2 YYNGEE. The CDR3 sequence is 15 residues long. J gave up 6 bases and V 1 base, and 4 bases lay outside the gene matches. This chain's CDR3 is CASSVSGDRDEKLFF. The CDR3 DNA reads TGTGCCAGCAGCGTATCTGGGGACAGGGATGAAAAACTGTTTTTT.

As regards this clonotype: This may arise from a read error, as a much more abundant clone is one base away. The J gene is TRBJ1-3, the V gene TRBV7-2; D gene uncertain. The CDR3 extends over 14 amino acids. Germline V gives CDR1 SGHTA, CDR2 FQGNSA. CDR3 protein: CGSSLSGSGNTIYF. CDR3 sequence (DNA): TGTGGCAGCAGCTTATCGGGTTCCGGAAACACCATATATTTT.

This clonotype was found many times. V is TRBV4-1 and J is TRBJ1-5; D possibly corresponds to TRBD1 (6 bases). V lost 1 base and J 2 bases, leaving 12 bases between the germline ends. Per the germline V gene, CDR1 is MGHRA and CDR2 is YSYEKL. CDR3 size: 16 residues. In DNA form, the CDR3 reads TGCGCCAGCAGCCAAGCCACAGGGCCACGCAATCAGCCCCAGCATTTT. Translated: CASSQATGPRNQPQHF.

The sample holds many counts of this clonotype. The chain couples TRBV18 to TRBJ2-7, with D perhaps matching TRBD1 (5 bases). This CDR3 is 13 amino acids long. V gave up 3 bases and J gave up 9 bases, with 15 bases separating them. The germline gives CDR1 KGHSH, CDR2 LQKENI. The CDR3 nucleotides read TGTGCCAGCTCACCTGAGACAGCTTTTCGGCAGTACTTC. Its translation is CASSPETAFRQYF.

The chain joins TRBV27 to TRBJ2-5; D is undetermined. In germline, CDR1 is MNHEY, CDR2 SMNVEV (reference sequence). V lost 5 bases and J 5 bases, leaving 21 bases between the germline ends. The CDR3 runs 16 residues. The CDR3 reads CASSPYSATRRETQYF. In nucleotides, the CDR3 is TGTGCCAGCAGTCCCTATTCAGCTACCCGGCGGGAGACCCAGTACTTC.

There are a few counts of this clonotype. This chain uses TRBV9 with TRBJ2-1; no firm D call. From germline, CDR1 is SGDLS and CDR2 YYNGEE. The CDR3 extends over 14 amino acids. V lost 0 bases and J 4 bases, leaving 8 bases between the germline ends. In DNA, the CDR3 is TGTGCCAGCAGCGTAGTAGACGGGTACAATGAGCAGTTCTTC. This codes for CASSVVDGYNEQFF.

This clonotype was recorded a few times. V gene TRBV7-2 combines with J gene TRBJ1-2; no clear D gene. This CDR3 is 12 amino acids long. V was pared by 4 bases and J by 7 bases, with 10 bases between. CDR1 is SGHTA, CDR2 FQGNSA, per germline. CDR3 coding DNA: TGTGCCAGCAGCTGGGGATTTTCTGGCTACACCTTC. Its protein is CASSWGFSGYTF.

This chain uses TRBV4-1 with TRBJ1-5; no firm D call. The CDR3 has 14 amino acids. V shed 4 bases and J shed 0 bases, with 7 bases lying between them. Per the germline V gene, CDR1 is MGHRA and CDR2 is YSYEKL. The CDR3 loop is CASSPETSNQPQHF. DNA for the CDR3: TGCGCCAGCAGCCCCGAAACTAGCAATCAGCCCCAGCATTTT.

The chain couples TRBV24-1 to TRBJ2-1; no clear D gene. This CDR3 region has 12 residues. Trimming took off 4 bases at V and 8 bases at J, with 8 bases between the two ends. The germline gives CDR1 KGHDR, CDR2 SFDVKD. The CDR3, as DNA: TGTGCCACCAGTGACCTTATCCATGAGCAGTTCTTC. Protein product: CATSDLIHEQFF.

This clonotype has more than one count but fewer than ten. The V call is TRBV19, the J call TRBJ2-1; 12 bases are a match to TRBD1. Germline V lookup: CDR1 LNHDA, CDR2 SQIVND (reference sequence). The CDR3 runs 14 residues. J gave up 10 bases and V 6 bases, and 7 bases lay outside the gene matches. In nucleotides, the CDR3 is TGTGCCAGTAGCCGGGACAGGGGGCGCGGGGAGCAGTTCTTC. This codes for CASSRDRGRGEQFF.

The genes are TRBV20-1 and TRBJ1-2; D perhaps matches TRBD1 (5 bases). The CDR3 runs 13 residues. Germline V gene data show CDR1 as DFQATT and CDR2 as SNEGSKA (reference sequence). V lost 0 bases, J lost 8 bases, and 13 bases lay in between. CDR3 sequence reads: CSARDRGGVGYTF. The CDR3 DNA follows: TGCAGTGCTAGAGATCGGGGCGGCGTAGGCTACACCTTC.

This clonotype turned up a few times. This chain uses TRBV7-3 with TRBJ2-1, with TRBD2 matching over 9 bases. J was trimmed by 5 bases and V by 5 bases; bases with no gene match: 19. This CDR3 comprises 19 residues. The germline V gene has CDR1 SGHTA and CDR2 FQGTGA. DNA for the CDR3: TGTGCCAGCAGCCAAAAAATCCCCCCTTTAGCGGGAGATGACAATGAGCAGTTCTTC. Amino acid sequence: CASSQKIPPLAGDDNEQFF.

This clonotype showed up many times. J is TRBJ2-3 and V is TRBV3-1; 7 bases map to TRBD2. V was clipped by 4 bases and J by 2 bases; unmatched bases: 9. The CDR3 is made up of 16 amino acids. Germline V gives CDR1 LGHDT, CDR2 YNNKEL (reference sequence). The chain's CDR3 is CASSRRLADITDTQYF. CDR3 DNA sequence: TGTGCCAGCAGCCGTCGTCTAGCGGACATCACAGATACGCAGTATTTT.

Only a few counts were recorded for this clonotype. CDR3 bases: TGCAGTGTACTGGCGGGAGGTTTCTACAATGAGCAGTTCTTC. Translated: CSVLAGGFYNEQFF. This rearrangement joins TRBV29-1 to TRBJ2-1; 8 nucleotides align to TRBD2. There are 14 residues in the CDR3. Germline V CDR1 and CDR2: SQVTM, ANQGSEA.

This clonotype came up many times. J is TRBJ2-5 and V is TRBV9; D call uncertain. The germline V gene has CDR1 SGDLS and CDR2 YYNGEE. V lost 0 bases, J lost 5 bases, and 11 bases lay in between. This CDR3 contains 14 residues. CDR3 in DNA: TGTGCCAGCAGCGTAGGGCAGGCCGGGGAGACCCAGTACTTC. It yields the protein CASSVGQAGETQYF. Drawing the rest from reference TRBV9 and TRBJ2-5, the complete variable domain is DSGVTQTPKHLITATGQRVTLRCSPRSGDLSVYWYQQSLDQGLQFLIQYYNGEERAKGNILERFSAQQFPDLHSELNLSSLELGDSALYFCASSVGQAGETQYFGPGTRLLVL.